Following are 9 T cell receptor beta chains from one sample sequenced in a study of vaccination and CD4 T cells after COVID-19. These receptors' targets are unknown. As for treatment: approximately nine-day PBMC culture with coronavirus spike peptide pools or control peptides (ViraFEST assay). Sequenced with the Oncomine TCR Beta short-read assay was DNA taken from cultured CD4+ T cells. TCRdb re-derived calls from the PCR reads in MiXCR, one entry per CDR3 protein. The table records fewer than 20,000 distinct CDR3 sequences, more than 55% of them present only once. The sequenced sample was CD4+ T cells from blood, cultured in vitro, obtained before SARS-CoV-2 vaccination. The receptors come from a human donor who had recovered from COVID-19.

On this clonotype: Compared with germline, one end of the junction differs, possibly owing to a read error. The chain combines TRBV5-1 with TRBJ2-5; 15 bases agree with TRBD2. This CDR3 spans 15 amino acids. Germline V gene sequence: CDR1 SGHRS, CDR2 YFSETQ. The CDR3 loop reads CAGSTGLAGGETQYF. The CDR3 nucleotides are TGCGCCGGCAGTACCGGACTAGCGGGAGGGGAGACCCAGTACTTC.

This chain uses TRBV10-3 with TRBJ2-7; tentatively, D is TRBD1 (5 bases). V was trimmed by 3 bases and J by 3 bases, leaving 12 bases between them. Germline CDR1 ENHRY, CDR2 SYGVKD. This CDR3 has 14 amino acids. CDR3 sequence (DNA): TGTGCCATCAGTGAACCCTGGGGCGTCTACGAGCAGTACTTC. Protein product: CAISEPWGVYEQYF.

The chain is built from TRBV6-5 and TRBJ2-1; no reliable D call. Germline V CDR1 and CDR2: MNHEY, SVGAGI. V was shortened by 6 bases and J by 0 bases, with 6 bases between the two germline ends. The CDR3 runs 13 residues. The CDR3 protein is CASRYDSYNEQFF. Here the CDR3 DNA reads TGTGCCAGCAGATACGACTCCTACAATGAGCAGTTCTTC.

V is TRBV6-5 and J is TRBJ2-5; D unclear. Between the trimmed V and J ends, which lost 0 bases and 2 bases, there was a span of 13 bases. This CDR3 has 16 residues. Germline CDR1 and CDR2: MNHEY and SVGAGI. This chain's CDR3 is CASSYSDGRPQETQYF. CDR3 DNA sequence: TGTGCCAGCAGTTACTCCGACGGCAGACCTCAAGAGACCCAGTACTTC.

The V gene is TRBV28, the J gene TRBJ1-5; D not certain. The V end lost 6 bases, the J end lost 9 bases, and 18 bases lay between the germline ends. The germline V gene has CDR1 MDHEN and CDR2 SYDVKM. The CDR3 runs to 14 residues. The CDR3 nucleotides read TGTGCCAGCAGCCGAACTGACGGAGACCGGCCCCAGCATTTT. This sequence encodes CASSRTDGDRPQHF.

The gene calls are TRBV5-1 and TRBJ2-5, with 8 bases fitting TRBD2. The CDR3 spans 14 residues. Unmatched junction bases numbered 6, after V lost 4 bases and J lost 4 bases. Germline CDR1 is SGHRS and CDR2 is YFSETQ. This chain's CDR3 is CASSPGTRSETQYF. As DNA, the CDR3 is TGCGCCAGCAGCCCCGGGACTAGATCAGAGACCCAGTACTTC.

The rearrangement uses TRBV2 and TRBJ1-1; 10 bases align to TRBD1. CDR3 length: 13 amino acids. The trim removed 7 bases at V and 4 bases at J, leaving 3 bases unmatched. CDR1 and CDR2 (germline): SNHLY, FYNNEI. CDR3 sequence: CASNRDRGTEAFF. The CDR3, as DNA: TGTGCCAGCAATAGGGACAGGGGCACTGAAGCTTTCTTT.

The chain combines TRBV2 with TRBJ1-6; 7 bases match TRBD1. Per germline, CDR1 SNHLY and CDR2 FYNNEI. V dropped 6 bases and J dropped 7; count of bases not matched to a gene: 9. CDR3 length: 15 amino acids. The CDR3 loop reads CASSAQGGTNSPLHF. The CDR3 DNA reads as TGTGCCAGCAGCGCTCAGGGGGGTACGAATTCACCCCTCCACTTT.

This clonotype was seen a few times. The chain uses TRBV27 and TRBJ2-5; 13 bases fit TRBD2. Per germline, CDR1 MNHEY and CDR2 SMNVEV (reference sequence). The CDR3 has 17 residues. V lost 2 bases and J lost 1; bases outside the gene matches: 4. CDR3 nucleotide sequence: TGTGCCAGCAGTTTACGATGGACTAGCGGGAGCCAAGAGACCCAGTACTTC. This encodes CASSLRWTSGSQETQYF.